This T cell receptor (beta chain) was documented in a study of regulatory T cells in long-lasting Graves disease. Time point: persistent/refractory GD, antithyroid drugs over 5 years with positive TRAb. From PBMCs, RNA was extracted and then used to make the TCR library. The V and J ends lost 2 bases and 4 bases respectively, with 5 bases between them. Looked up from germline, CDR1 is DFQATT and CDR2 is SNEGSKA (reference sequence). The CDR3 totals 11 residues. Library construction for TCR beta used iRepertoire HTBI primers and Arm-PCR of CDR3 regions. Each CDR3 protein gets one entry after TCRdb re-called the multiplex PCR reads with MiXCR. The sample records 700,000 or so distinct CDR3 sequences, about 30% being singletons. General study results and limits: Few sampled subjects may have lowered accuracy. Persistent Graves' patients had lower TCR diversity than newly diagnosed ones. Those with persistent disease had in common more public clonotypes (around 2,500) than new patients (approximately 990).

Note on this clonotype: Antigen: not known.

This TCR was recovered from a female donor with Graves disease. This rearrangement joins TRBV20-1 to TRBJ1-1; D gene ambiguous. Sample: peripheral blood mononuclear cells (PBMCs), taken when the disease was refractory, from a patient treated with antithyroid drugs. CDR3 loop: CSARLGTEAFF. The CDR3 nucleotides are TGCAGTGCTAGACTGGGCACTGAAGCTTTCTTT.